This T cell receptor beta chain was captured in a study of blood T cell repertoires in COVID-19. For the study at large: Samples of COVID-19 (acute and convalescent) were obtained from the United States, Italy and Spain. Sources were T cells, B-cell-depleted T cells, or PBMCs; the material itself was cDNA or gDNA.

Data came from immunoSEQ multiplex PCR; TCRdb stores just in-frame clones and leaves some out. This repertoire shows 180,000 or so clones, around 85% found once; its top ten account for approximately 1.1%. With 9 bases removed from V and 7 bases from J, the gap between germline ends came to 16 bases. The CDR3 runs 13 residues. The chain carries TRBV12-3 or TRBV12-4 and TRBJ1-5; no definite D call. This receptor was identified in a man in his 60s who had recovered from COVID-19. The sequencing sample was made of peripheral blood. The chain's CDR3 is CASLYRAGQPQHF. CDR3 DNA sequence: TGTGCCAGTCTTTATCGCGCGGGCCAGCCCCAGCATTTT.